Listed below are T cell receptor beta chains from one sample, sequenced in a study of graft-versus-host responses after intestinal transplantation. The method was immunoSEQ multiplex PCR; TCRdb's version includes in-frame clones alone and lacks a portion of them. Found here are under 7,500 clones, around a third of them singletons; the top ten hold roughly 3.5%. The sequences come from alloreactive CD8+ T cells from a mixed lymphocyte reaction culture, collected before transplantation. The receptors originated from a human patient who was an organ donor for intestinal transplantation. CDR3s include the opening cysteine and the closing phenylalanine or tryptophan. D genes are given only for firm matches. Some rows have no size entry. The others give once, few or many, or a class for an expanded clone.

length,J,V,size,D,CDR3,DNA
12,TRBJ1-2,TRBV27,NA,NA,CASSTYSGGYTF,TGTGCCAGCAGTACGTATAGCGGTGGCTACACCTTC
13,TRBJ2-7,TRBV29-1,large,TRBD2,CSVLAGEGYEQYF,TGCAGCGTGTTAGCGGGAGAAGGCTACGAGCAGTACTTC
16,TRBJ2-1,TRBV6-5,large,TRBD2,CASSYSPYSGRGEQFF,TGTGCCAGCAGTTACTCGCCGTATAGCGGGAGGGGGGAGCAGTTCTTC
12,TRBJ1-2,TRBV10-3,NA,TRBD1,CAISSGQGRLTF,TGTGCCATCAGTTCGGGACAGGGCCGCCTCACCTTC
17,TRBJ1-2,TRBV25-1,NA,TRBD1,CASSEWAAGQGRKGYTF,TGTGCCAGCAGTGAATGGGCCGCGGGACAGGGTAGAAAAGGCTACACCTTC
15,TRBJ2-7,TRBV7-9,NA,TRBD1,CASSEYPDRAYEQYF,TGTGCCAGCAGCGAATATCCGGACAGGGCCTACGAGCAGTACTTC
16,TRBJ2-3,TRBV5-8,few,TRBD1,CASSLVGTVSPDTQYF,TGTGCCAGCAGCTTGGTCGGGACAGTTTCTCCAGATACGCAGTATTTT
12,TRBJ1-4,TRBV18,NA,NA,CASSPVKSIVFF,TGTGCCAGCTCACCAGTCAAATCCATAGTGTTTTTT
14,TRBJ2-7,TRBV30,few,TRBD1,CAWSFGTGTYEQYF,TGTGCCTGGAGTTTCGGGACAGGGACCTACGAGCAGTACTTC
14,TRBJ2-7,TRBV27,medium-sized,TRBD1,CASSPGTGGYEQYF,TGTGCCAGCAGTCCCGGGACAGGGGGGTACGAGCAGTACTTC
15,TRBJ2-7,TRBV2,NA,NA,CASSTRAGSPREQYF,TGTGCCAGCAGTACTCGTGCGGGAAGTCCGCGGGAGCAGTACTTC
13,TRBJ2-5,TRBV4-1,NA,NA,CASSQGRQETQYF,TGCGCCAGCAGCCAAGGGCGGCAAGAGACCCAGTACTTC
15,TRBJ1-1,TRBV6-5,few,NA,CASRASREKNTEAFF,TGTGCCAGCAGGGCCTCCCGGGAGAAGAACACTGAAGCTTTCTTT
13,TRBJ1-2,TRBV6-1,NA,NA,CATQHRAIYGYTF,TGTGCCACCCAACACAGGGCAATCTATGGCTACACCTTC
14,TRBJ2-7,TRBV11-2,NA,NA,CASSLVEVAYEQYF,TGTGCCAGCAGCTTAGTTGAGGTGGCCTACGAGCAGTACTTC
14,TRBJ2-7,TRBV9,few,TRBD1,CASSPRDRSYEQYF,TGTGCCAGCAGCCCCCGGGACAGATCCTACGAGCAGTACTTC
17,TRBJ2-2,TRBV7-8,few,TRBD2,CASGKGRREGNTGELFF,TGTGCCAGCGGCAAAGGTAGGCGGGAGGGGAACACCGGGGAGCTGTTTTTT
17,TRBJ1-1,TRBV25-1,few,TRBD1,CASKGRLDRGQKTEAFF,TGTGCCAGCAAGGGGAGACTAGACAGGGGGCAGAAGACTGAAGCTTTCTTT
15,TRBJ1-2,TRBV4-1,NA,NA,CASSQVTTGKNGYTF,TGCGCCAGCAGCCAAGTCACAACAGGGAAGAATGGCTACACCTTC
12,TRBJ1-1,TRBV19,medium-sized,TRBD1,CASSTGGQAAFF,TGTGCCAGTAGTACGGGGGGACAGGCTGCTTTCTTT
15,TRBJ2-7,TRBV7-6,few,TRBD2,CASSVGTSGLYEQYF,TGTGCCAGCAGCGTTGGGACTAGCGGGTTGTACGAGCAGTACTTC
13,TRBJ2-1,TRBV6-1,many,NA,CASATSSYNEQFF,TGTGCCAGCGCGACTAGCTCCTACAATGAGCAGTTCTTC
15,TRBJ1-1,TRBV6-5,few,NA,CASSYYVGGRTEAFF,TGTGCCAGCAGTTATTATGTTGGGGGCCGGACTGAAGCTTTCTTT
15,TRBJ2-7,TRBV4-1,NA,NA,CASSQQGYLPYEQYF,TGCGCCAGCAGCCAACAGGGTTATTTACCCTACGAGCAGTACTTC
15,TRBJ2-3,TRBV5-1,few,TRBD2,CASSFEREITDTQYF,TGCGCCAGCAGCTTCGAGCGGGAGATCACAGATACGCAGTATTTT
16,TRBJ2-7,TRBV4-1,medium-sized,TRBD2,CASSQDFWTSAYEQYF,TGCGCCAGCAGCCAAGATTTTTGGACTAGCGCCTACGAGCAGTACTTC
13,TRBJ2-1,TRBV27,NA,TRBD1,CASSLSGDREQFF,TGTGCCAGCAGTTTATCGGGGGACAGAGAGCAGTTCTTC
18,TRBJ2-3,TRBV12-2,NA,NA,CASRFTPKGRGITDTQYF,TGTGCAAGTCGCTTCACCCCGAAAGGGCGGGGGATCACAGATACGCAGTATTTT
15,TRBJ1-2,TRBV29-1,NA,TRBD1,CSVHPTGGETYGYTF,TGCAGCGTTCACCCAACAGGGGGCGAGACCTATGGCTACACCTTC
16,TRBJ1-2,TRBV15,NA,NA,CATSRDWGEGGYGYTF,TGTGCCACCAGCAGAGATTGGGGGGAAGGCGGCTATGGCTACACCTTC
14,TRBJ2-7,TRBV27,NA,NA,CASSLSRHNYEQYF,TGTGCCAGCAGTTTATCTAGACACAACTACGAGCAGTACTTC
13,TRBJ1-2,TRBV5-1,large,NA,CASSFGGGYGYTF,TGCGCCAGCAGCTTTGGGGGGGGTTATGGCTACACCTTC
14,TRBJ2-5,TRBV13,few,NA,CASSPPGSQETQYF,TGTGCCAGCAGCCCCCCCGGTTCCCAAGAGACCCAGTACTTC
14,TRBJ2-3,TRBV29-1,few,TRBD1,CSAVTGGGTDTQYF,TGCAGCGCAGTGACAGGGGGCGGAACAGATACGCAGTATTTT
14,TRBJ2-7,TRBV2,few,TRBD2,CASSLAGGPYEQYF,TGTGCCAGCAGTCTAGCGGGAGGGCCCTACGAGCAGTACTTC
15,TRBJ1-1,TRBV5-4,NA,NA,CASSQVAGRPTEAFF,TGCGCCAGCAGCCAAGTTGCAGGGAGGCCCACTGAAGCTTTCTTT
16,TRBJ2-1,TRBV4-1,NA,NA,CASSQVGTSIGNEQFF,TGCGCCAGCAGCCAAGTAGGTACTAGCATTGGAAATGAGCAGTTCTTC
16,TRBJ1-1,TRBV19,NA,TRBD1,CASAGTGGFVGTEAFF,TGTGCCAGTGCAGGGACAGGGGGGTTCGTTGGTACTGAAGCTTTCTTT
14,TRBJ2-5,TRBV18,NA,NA,CASSPSDRKETQYF,TGTGCCAGCTCACCAAGCGATCGGAAGGAGACCCAGTACTTC
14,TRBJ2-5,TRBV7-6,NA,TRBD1,CASSLGGGSETQYF,TGTGCCAGCAGCTTAGGAGGGGGCTCAGAGACCCAGTACTTC
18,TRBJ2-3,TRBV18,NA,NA,CASSLSLSGVISTDTQYF,TGTGCCAGCTCACTCTCCTTGTCGGGGGTTATTAGCACAGATACGCAGTATTTT
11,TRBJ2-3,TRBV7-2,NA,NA,CASSLISVLYF,TGTGCCAGCAGCTTAATCTCAGTTCTGTATTTT
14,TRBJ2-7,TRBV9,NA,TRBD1,CASSKGQNPYEQYF,TGTGCCAGCAGCAAGGGACAGAATCCCTACGAGCAGTACTTC
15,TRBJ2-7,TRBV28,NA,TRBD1,CASSFWDRKAYEQYF,TGTGCCAGCAGTTTCTGGGACAGGAAAGCCTACGAGCAGTACTTC
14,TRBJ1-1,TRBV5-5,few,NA,CASSLGWEDTEAFF,TGTGCCAGCAGCTTGGGGTGGGAGGACACTGAAGCTTTCTTT
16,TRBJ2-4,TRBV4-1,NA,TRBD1,CASSQDLTGVKNIQYF,TGCGCCAGCAGCCAAGATTTAACAGGGGTCAAAAACATTCAGTACTTC
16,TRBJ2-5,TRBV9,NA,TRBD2,CASSVGTSGSSETQYF,TGTGCCAGCAGCGTAGGAACTAGCGGGAGTTCAGAGACCCAGTACTTC
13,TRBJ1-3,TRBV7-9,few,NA,CASSLGGGHTIYF,TGTGCCAGCAGCCTCGGGGGGGGGCACACCATATATTTT
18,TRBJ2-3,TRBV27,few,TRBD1,CASRPGTGPWAIADTQYF,TGTGCCAGCAGGCCCGGGACAGGGCCCTGGGCCATCGCAGATACGCAGTATTTT
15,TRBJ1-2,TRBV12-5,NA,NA,CASGLGFYGDYGYTF,TGTGCTAGTGGTTTGGGCTTCTATGGAGACTATGGCTACACCTTC
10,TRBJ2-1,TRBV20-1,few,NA,CSARPREQFF,TGCAGTGCTAGACCCCGGGAGCAGTTCTTC
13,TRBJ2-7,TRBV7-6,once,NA,CASSLSGIYEQYF,TGTGCCAGCAGCTTGTCCGGGATCTACGAGCAGTACTTC